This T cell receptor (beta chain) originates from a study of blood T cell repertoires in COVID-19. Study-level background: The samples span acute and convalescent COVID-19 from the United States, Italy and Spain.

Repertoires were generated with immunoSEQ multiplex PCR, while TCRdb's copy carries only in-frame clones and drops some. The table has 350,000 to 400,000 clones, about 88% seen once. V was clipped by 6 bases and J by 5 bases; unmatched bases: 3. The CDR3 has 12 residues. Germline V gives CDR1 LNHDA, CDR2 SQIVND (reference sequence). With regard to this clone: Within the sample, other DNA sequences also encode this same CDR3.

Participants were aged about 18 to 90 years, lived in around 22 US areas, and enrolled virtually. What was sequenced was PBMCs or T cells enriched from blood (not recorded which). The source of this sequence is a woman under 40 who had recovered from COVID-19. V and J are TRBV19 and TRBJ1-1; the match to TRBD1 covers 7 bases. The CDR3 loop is CASRTGRTEAFF. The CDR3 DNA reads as TGTGCCAGTAGGACAGGGCGTACTGAAGCTTTCTTT.